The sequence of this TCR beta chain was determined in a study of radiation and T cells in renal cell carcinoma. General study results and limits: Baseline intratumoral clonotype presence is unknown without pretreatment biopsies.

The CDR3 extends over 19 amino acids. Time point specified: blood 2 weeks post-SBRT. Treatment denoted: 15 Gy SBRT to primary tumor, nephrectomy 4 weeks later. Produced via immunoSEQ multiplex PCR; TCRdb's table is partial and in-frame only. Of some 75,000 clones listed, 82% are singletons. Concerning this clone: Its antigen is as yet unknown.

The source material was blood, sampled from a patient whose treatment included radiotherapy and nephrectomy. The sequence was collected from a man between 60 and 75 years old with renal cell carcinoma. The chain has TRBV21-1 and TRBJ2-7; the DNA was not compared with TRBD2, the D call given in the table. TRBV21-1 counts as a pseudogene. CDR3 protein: CASSRGLAGDPSLLDEQYF. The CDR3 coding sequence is TGTGCCAGCAGCAGGGGACTAGCGGGAGATCCATCTCTACTAGACGAGCAGTACTTC.